These T cell receptor beta chains were read from a single sample in a study of CD8+CD57+ T cells in acquired aplastic anemia. TCRdb redid the calling of the reads with MiXCR, one entry per CDR3 protein. The data hold about 160,000 distinct CDR3 sequences, with 40% to 60% observed a single time. Sequencing was performed on sorted CD4+, CD8+, or CD8+CD57+ T cells (not recorded which) from PBMCs. The receptor set was obtained from a human donor with aplastic anemia. CDR3s include the opening cysteine and the closing phenylalanine or tryptophan. A D gene is named only where the DNA matches it firmly. The size entry is marked missing in some rows and otherwise reads once, few, many or a size class.

abundance	v_gene	j_gene	d_gene	CDR3aa	CDR3nt
many	TRBV30	TRBJ2-7	NA	CAWSAGRGAEQYF	TGTGCCTGGAGTGCCGGTCGAGGGGCCGAGCAGTACTTC
NA	TRBV25-1	TRBJ2-1	TRBD2	CASSPLGGTSGTNEQFF	TGCGCCAGCAGCCCTCTAGGGGGGACTAGCGGGACCAATGAGCAGTTCTTT
many	TRBV7-9	TRBJ2-7	TRBD1	CASSQRQGAGYEQYF	TGTGCCAGCAGCCAACGACAGGGGGCTGGTTACGAGCAGTACTTC
NA	TRBV2	TRBJ1-5	NA	CASSEDPSQPQHF	TGTGCCAGCAGTGAAGATCCGTCTCAGCCCCAGCATTTT
NA	TRBV6-2/TRBV6-3	TRBJ2-1	NA	CASSYTAGHEVVNEQFF	TGTGCCAGCAGTTACACTGCTGGGCATGAGGTTGTCAATGAGCAGTTCTTC
NA	TRBV29-1	TRBJ1-1	NA	CSIRADTEAFF	TGCAGCATTAGGGCCGACACTGAAGCTTTCTTC
NA	TRBV25-1	TRBJ2-2	NA	CASSRSGDLAGELFF	TGTGCCAGCAGCCGCTCAGGTGATCTCGCCGGGGAGCTGTTTTTT
few	TRBV27	TRBJ1-2	NA	CASSPPGHGYTF	TGTGCCAGCAGTCCCCCCGGCCATGGCTACACCTTC
few	TRBV10-3	TRBJ1-5	NA	CATGGGANQPQHF	TGTGCCACCGGGGGAGGGGCCAATCAGCCCCAGCATTTT
many	TRBV4-3	TRBJ2-1	NA	CASSYSGFDEQFF	TGCGCCAGCAGCTACAGCGGGTTTGATGAGCAGTTCTTC
few	TRBV25-1	TRBJ2-3	NA	CASSELRVSTDTQYF	TGTGCCAGCAGTGAATTGAGGGTTAGCACAGATACGCAGTATTTT
NA	TRBV5-1	TRBJ1-5	TRBD1	CASSEGAGNQPQHF	TGCGCCAGCAGCGAGGGGGCGGGGAATCAGCCCCAGCATTTT
NA	TRBV25-1	TRBJ2-7	NA	CASSEFNLDRYF	TGTGCCAGCAGTGAATTCAACCTAGACCGGTACTTC
once	TRBV29-1	TRBJ1-1	TRBD1	CSVTLTGGPITEAFF	TGCAGCGTTACTTTAACAGGGGGCCCGATCACTGAAGCTTTCTTT